The 22 T cell receptor beta chains below come from one sample, sequenced in a study of T cell repertoires in ileal Crohn's disease. Regarding time point: inflamed ileum from the surgical specimen. Assay: immunoSEQ multiplex PCR; the TCRdb copy retains only in-frame clones and omits some. The table lists over 6,500 clones, roughly four fifths of them singletons. The specimen sequenced was ileal tissue. The receptors stem from an adult with Crohn's disease.

The sample holds a few counts of this clone. The chain is built from TRBV29-1 and TRBJ2-3; D possibly corresponds to TRBD1 (7 bases). The V gene's germline CDR1 is SQVTM and CDR2 ANQGSEA. This CDR3 region has 13 residues. Deletions cut 4 bases from V and 4 bases from J, with 12 bases between. DNA of the CDR3: TGCAGCGTTGGAGGGGGCGGGGCAGATACGCAGTATTTT. This encodes CSVGGGGADTQYF.

This chain uses TRBV28 with TRBJ1-3; D not resolved. From germline, CDR1 is MDHEN and CDR2 SYDVKM. Trimming shortened V by 8 bases and J by 0 bases, and 11 bases separated the two germline ends. The CDR3 has 14 residues. This CDR3 reads CASEARSSGNTIYF. The CDR3 DNA sequence: TGTGCCAGCGAAGCCCGTAGCTCTGGAAACACCATATATTTT.

V is TRBV11-2 and J is TRBJ2-4; 7 nucleotides line up with TRBD1. The length of the CDR3 is 13 residues. Trimming removed 5 bases from V and 10 bases from J; junction bases left unmatched: 8. Germline V lookup: CDR1 SGHAT, CDR2 FQNNGV. The chain's CDR3 is CASSVDRVSIQYF. The CDR3 region has the DNA TGTGCCAGCAGCGTTGACAGGGTATCGATTCAGTACTTC. Full variable domain (outside the CDR3, taken from reference TRBV11-2 and TRBJ2-4): EAGVAQSPRYKIIEKRQSVAFWCNPISGHATLYWYQQILGQGPKLLIQFQNNGVVDDSQLPKDRFSAERLKGVDSTLKIQPAKLEDSAVYLCASSVDRVSIQYFGAGTRLSVL.

The rearrangement uses TRBV5-4 and TRBJ2-3; D is unclear. CDR3 length: 13 amino acids. Germline V gene lookup returns CDR1 SGHNT and CDR2 YYREEE (reference sequence). Between the trimmed V and J ends, which lost 3 bases and 6 bases, there was a span of 11 bases. This chain's CDR3 is CASSWRSSDTQYF. For the CDR3, the DNA is TGTGCCAGCAGCTGGCGAAGTTCGGATACGCAGTATTTT.

Only a few counts were recorded for this clone. J is TRBJ2-2 and V is TRBV10-3; D is unclear. Trimming cost V 5 bases and J 5 bases, with 6 bases left between them. The length of the CDR3 is 12 residues. Germline CDR1 and CDR2: ENHRY and SYGVKD. CDR3 region: CAISLSTGELFF. CDR3 nucleotides: TGTGCCATCAGTCTATCGACCGGGGAGCTGTTTTTT.

The rearrangement joins TRBV5-1 to TRBJ1-6; 7 bases match TRBD1. V dropped 4 bases and J dropped 8; count of bases not matched to a gene: 3. From germline, CDR1 is SGHRS and CDR2 YFSETQ. The CDR3 is made up of 13 amino acids. The CDR3 nucleotides read TGCGCCAGCAGCCTAGGGACAGATTCACCCCTCCACTTT. Its translation: CASSLGTDSPLHF.

This clone occurred once. This sequence joins TRBV7-9 and TRBJ2-3; D gene ambiguous. The germline gives CDR1 SEHNR, CDR2 FQNEAQ (reference sequence). This CDR3 region has 14 residues. The V gene lost 2 bases and the J gene lost 2 bases, with 8 bases spanning the gap. This CDR3 reads CASSLSSPTDTQYF. The CDR3 region has the DNA TGTGCCAGCAGCTTATCGTCCCCCACAGATACGCAGTATTTT.

The chain recombines TRBV5-6 with TRBJ2-2; D not certain. CDR3 length equals 15 residues. Germline CDR1 is SGHDT and CDR2 is YYEEEE. V was shortened by 1 base and J by 4 bases, with 11 bases between the two germline ends. The CDR3 bases are TGTGCCAGCAGCTTGTCTTACGTGCCCACCGGGGAGCTGTTTTTT. Residues: CASSLSYVPTGELFF. Full variable domain (outside the CDR3, taken from reference TRBV5-6 and TRBJ2-2): DAGVTQSPTHLIKTRGQQVTLRCSPKSGHDTVSWYQQALGQGPQFIFQYYEEEERQRGNFPDRFSGHQFPNYSSELNVNALLLGDSALYLCASSLSYVPTGELFFGEGSRLTVL.

This clone was counted a single time. This rearrangement joins TRBV6-6 to TRBJ2-1; tentatively, D is TRBD2 (5 bases). Trimming pared 5 bases from V and 4 bases from J, leaving 15 bases between. Per germline, CDR1 MNHNY and CDR2 SVGAGI (reference sequence). The CDR3 length is 15 residues. CDR3 sequence (DNA): TGTGCCAGCAGTCGCCGGACCGGGGTGTACAATGAGCAGTTCTTC. Its translation is CASSRRTGVYNEQFF.

V usage is TRBV5-1 and J usage is TRBJ2-1, with 12 positions matching TRBD2. This CDR3 is 16 amino acids long. Trimming removed 4 bases from V and 7 bases from J; junction bases left unmatched: 9. In germline, CDR1 is SGHRS, CDR2 YFSETQ. CDR3 sequence (DNA): TGCGCCAGCAGCCCCCGGACTAGCGGGGCTACAAATGAGCAGTTCTTC. Translating it yields CASSPRTSGATNEQFF.

The V call is TRBV10-2, the J call TRBJ2-7, with a possible D match to TRBD1 (6 bases). The CDR3 spans 14 residues. The V gene lost 7 bases and the J gene lost 1 base, with 14 bases spanning the gap. Per the germline V gene, CDR1 is WSHSY and CDR2 is SAAADI. The CDR3 DNA reads TGCGCCAGCAACACAGGGTTCACATCCTACGAGCAGTACTTC. This encodes CASNTGFTSYEQYF.

The chain recombines TRBV7-2 with TRBJ2-3; D may correspond to TRBD1 or TRBD2 (6 bases each). Germline V gene data show CDR1 as SGHTA and CDR2 as FQGNSA. V was trimmed by 5 bases and J by 9 bases, leaving 12 bases between them. This CDR3 comprises 12 residues. The CDR3 reads CASSPGDITQYF. CDR3 DNA: TGTGCCAGCAGCCCGGGGGACATAACGCAGTATTTT.

In this sample, this clone turned up once. The DNA for the CDR3 is TGTGCCAGCTCAAAAGGACCCTCTGAGGAGCAGTTCTTC. It translates to CASSKGPSEEQFF. The chain uses TRBV18 and TRBJ2-1; D not resolved. V gave up 5 bases and J gave up 10 bases, with 15 bases separating them. The CDR3 contains 13 residues. Germline V gene sequence: CDR1 KGHSH, CDR2 LQKENI.

The rearrangement joins TRBV5-1 to TRBJ1-2; no definite D call. The CDR3 contains 13 residues. Germline lookup yields CDR1 SGHRS and CDR2 YFSETQ. Trimming took off 7 bases at V and 3 bases at J, with 13 bases between the two ends. In DNA form, the CDR3 reads TGCGCCAGCTCCGATCCCCCCGACTATGGCTACACCTTC. This encodes CASSDPPDYGYTF.

V and J are TRBV6-5 and TRBJ2-3; TRBD1 matches at 9 bases. Germline values: CDR1 MNHEY, CDR2 SVGAGI. The J segment lost 6 bases and the V segment lost 4 bases, leaving 11 bases of the junction unmatched. The CDR3 is made up of 16 amino acids. Here the CDR3 reads CASSSTGGMRSDTQYF. Written as DNA, the CDR3 is TGTGCCAGCAGTTCGACAGGGGGAATGAGGTCGGATACGCAGTATTTT.

In this sample, this clone turned up once. The V and J genes are TRBV5-3 and TRBJ1-5, with a weak D call TRBD1 (6 bases). TRBV5-3 carries the ORF label, with uncertain function. With 6 bases removed from V and 1 base from J, the gap between germline ends came to 8 bases. The CDR3 spans 13 residues. The CDR3 is CARKGGSNQPQHF. The CDR3 nucleotides read TGTGCCAGAAAGGGGGGCAGCAATCAGCCCCAGCATTTT.

This chain's CDR3 is CASSLRQVNTEAFF. The CDR3 nucleotides are TGTGCCAGCAGCTTGAGACAGGTGAACACTGAAGCTTTCTTT. V gene TRBV5-4 combines with J gene TRBJ1-1; D is possibly TRBD1 (6 bases). Germline CDR1 and CDR2: SGHNT and YYREEE (reference sequence). V gave up 1 base and J gave up 0 bases, with 7 bases separating them. The CDR3 extends over 14 amino acids.

This rearrangement joins TRBV5-1 to TRBJ2-7; D unclear. Trimming removed 0 bases from V and 4 bases from J, with 8 bases in between. The CDR3 consists of 13 residues. Germline V gene lookup returns CDR1 SGHRS and CDR2 YFSETQ. DNA for the CDR3: TGCGCCAGCAGCTTGGCCCCTGAGTACGAGCAGTACTTC. As protein: CASSLAPEYEQYF.

The chain joins TRBV5-4 to TRBJ2-7, with 8 bases identical to TRBD1. Trimming cost V 4 bases and J 6 bases; bases outside gene matches: 9. Germline V CDR1 and CDR2: SGHNT, YYREEE (reference sequence). The CDR3 totals 14 residues. The CDR3 bases are TGTGCCAGCAGCCCCGAGACAGGGGCTCCCGAGCAGTACTTC. Translating gives CASSPETGAPEQYF.

V usage is TRBV5-1 and J usage is TRBJ1-3; D is ambiguous. Germline lookup yields CDR1 SGHRS and CDR2 YFSETQ. The CDR3 is made up of 16 amino acids. Between the trimmed V and J ends, which lost 1 base and 0 bases, there was a span of 11 bases. This CDR3 is CASSLMEAGSGNTIYF. The CDR3 nucleotides read TGCGCCAGCAGCTTGATGGAGGCGGGCTCTGGAAACACCATATATTTT.

The chain employs TRBV4-1 and TRBJ1-1; D not resolved. The CDR3 has 13 amino acids. The germline gives CDR1 MGHRA, CDR2 YSYEKL. V gave up 0 bases and J gave up 11 bases, with 13 bases separating them. The CDR3 DNA follows: TGCGCCAGCAGCCAAGAGGTATCAGGAGGTGCTTTCTTT. Its protein is CASSQEVSGGAFF.

J is TRBJ2-5 and V is TRBV5-1; tentatively, D is TRBD1 or TRBD2 (6 bases each). Trimming pared 7 bases from V and 0 bases from J, leaving 22 bases between. CDR3 length: 17 residues. The germline V gene has CDR1 SGHRS and CDR2 YFSETQ. In DNA form, the CDR3 reads TGCGCCAGCCGGGGAGGTAGGGGGACATACTACCAAGAGACCCAGTACTTC. Translating gives CASRGGRGTYYQETQYF.